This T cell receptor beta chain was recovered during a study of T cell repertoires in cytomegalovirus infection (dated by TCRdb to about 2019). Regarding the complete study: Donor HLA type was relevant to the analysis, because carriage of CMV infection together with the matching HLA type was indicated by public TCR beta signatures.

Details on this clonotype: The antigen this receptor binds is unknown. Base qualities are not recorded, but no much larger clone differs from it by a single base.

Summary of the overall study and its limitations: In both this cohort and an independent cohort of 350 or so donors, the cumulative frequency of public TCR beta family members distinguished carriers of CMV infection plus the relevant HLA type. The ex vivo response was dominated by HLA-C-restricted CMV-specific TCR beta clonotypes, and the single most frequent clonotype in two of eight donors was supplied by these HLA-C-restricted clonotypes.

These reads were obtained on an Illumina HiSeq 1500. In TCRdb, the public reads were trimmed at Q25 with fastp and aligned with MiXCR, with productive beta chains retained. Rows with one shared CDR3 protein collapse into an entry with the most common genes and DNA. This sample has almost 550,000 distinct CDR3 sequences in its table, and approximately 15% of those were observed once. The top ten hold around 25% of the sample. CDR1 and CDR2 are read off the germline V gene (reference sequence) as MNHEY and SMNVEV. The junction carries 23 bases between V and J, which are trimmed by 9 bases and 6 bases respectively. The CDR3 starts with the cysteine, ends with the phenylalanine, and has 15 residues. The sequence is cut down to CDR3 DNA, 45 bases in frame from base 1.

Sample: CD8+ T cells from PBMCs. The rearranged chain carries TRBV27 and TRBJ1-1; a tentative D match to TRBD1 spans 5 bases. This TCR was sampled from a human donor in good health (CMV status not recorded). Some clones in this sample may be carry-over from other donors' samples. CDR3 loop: CARSPQTGTRPEAFF. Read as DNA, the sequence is TGTGCCAGAAGTCCCCAGACTGGGACCCGGCCTGAAGCTTTCTTT.